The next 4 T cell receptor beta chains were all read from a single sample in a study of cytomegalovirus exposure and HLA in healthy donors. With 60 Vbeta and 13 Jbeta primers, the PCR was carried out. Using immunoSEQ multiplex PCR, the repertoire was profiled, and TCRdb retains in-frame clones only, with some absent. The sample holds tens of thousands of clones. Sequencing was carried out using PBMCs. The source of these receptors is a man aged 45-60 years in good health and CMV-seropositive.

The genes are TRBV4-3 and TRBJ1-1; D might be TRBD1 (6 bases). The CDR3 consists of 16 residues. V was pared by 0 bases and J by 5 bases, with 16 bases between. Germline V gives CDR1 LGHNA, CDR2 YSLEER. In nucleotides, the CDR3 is TGCGCCAGCAGCCAAGATCGGATCGGACAGTTAACTGAAGCTTTCTTT. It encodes CASSQDRIGQLTEAFF.

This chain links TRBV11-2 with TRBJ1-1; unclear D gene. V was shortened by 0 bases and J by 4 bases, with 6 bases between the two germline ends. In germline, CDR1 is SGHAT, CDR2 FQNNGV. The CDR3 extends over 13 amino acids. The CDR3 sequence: CASSLDRGTEAFF. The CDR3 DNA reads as TGTGCCAGCAGCTTAGATCGGGGCACTGAAGCTTTCTTT.

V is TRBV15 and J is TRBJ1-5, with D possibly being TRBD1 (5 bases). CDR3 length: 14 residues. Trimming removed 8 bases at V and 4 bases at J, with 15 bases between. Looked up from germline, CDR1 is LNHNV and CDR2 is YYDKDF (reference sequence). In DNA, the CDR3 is TGTGCCACCGGGGCCTCGGTGGGGAATCAGCCCCAGCATTTT. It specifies CATGASVGNQPQHF. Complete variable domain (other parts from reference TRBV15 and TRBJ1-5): DAMVIQNPRYQVTQFGKPVTLSCSQTLNHNVMYWYQQKSSQAPKLLFHYYDKDFNNEADTPDNFQSRRPNTSFCFLDIRSPGLGDTAMYLCATGASVGNQPQHFGDGTRLSIL.

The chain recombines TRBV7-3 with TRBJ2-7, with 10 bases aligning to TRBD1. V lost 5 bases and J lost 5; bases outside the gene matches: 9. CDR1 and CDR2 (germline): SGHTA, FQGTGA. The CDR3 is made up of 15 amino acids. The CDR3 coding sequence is TGTGCCAGCAGCCGAGGGACAGGGGATCTCGACGAGCAGTACTTC. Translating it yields CASSRGTGDLDEQYF.